The TCR beta chain under discussion was sequenced for a study of CD8+ T cells in alopecia areata. Regarding the study as a whole: Numerous expanded lesional clones remained in scalp and blood during tofacitinib.

Notes on this clone: What it binds is not known.

With 2 bases clipped from V and 2 bases from J, the junction kept 5 bases outside the gene matches. The CDR3 is 17 amino acids. Germline CDR1 is SGHTA and CDR2 is FQGTGA. As for treatment: oral pan-JAK inhibitor, 5-10 mg twice daily. Reverse transcribed after extraction, RNA yielded cDNA as the sequencing template. The assay was immunoSEQ multiplex PCR, and TCRdb's table has in-frame clones only and misses some. The sample has about 120,000 clones; approximately 53% are singletons. The rearrangement links TRBV7-3 to TRBJ2-7; the match to TRBD2 covers 14 bases. The TCR comes from a human donor with alopecia areata. The sample was CD4+ T cells sorted from blood, taken at week 4, from a patient treated with tofacitinib. CDR3 region: CASSLVVTSGRAYEQYF. For the CDR3, the DNA is TGTGCCAGCAGCTTAGTCGTGACTAGCGGGAGGGCCTACGAGCAGTACTTC.